This T cell receptor beta chain was sequenced in a study of cytomegalovirus exposure and HLA in healthy donors. The overall study: In an early release, HLA-typed donors contributed tens of millions of unique TCR sequences.

Details on this clone: Antigen unknown.

Regarding the study as a whole: A later examination showed that TCR association rates differed by HLA locus, with DRB1 most and HLA-C fewest.

Germline values: CDR1 LGHNA, CDR2 YNFKEQ. The CDR3 length is 12 residues. V lost 11 bases, J lost 10 bases, and 15 bases lay in between. The PCR made use of 60 Vbeta and 13 Jbeta primers. Data came from immunoSEQ multiplex PCR; TCRdb stores just in-frame clones and leaves some out. The table has about 230,000 clones, about 80% seen once. The chain has TRBV4-2 and TRBJ1-6; D might be TRBD1 (6 bases). The sequenced material came from PBMCs. The source of this sequence is a woman aged 40 to 55 in good health and CMV-seronegative. The CDR3 DNA is TGTGCCTCCAGCCAGGGGCACTCACCCCTCCACTTT. Translation gives CASSQGHSPLHF.